The entry that follows covers one TCR beta chain sequence. Germline V gene sequence: CDR1 SGHRS, CDR2 YFSETQ. Trimming removed 0 bases at V and 2 bases at J, with 15 bases between. CDR3 length equals 17 residues. The protocol was immunoSEQ multiplex PCR, while the TCRdb copy is restricted to in-frame clones and leaves out a portion. The sample carries around 68,000 clones, around 86% recorded once. This entry is derived from a study of OX40 agonist ivuxolimab in advanced cancers. Sequencing was performed on CD4+ or CD8+ T cells sorted from blood, taken in a trial of the OX40 agonist ivuxolimab. This TCR came from an adult with an advanced solid tumor such as melanoma, head and neck, liver or kidney cancer. The rearrangement joins TRBV5-1 to TRBJ1-3; D is ambiguous. The CDR3 loop is CASSLGGLGATGNTIYF. The CDR3 bases are TGCGCCAGCAGCTTGGGCGGACTAGGTGCAACTGGAAACACCATATATTTT.